The 2 T cell receptor beta chains below all came from one sample that was sequenced in a study of T cells after posttransplantation cyclophosphamide. A marrow graft followed busulfan-fludarabine conditioning, with cyclophosphamide on days +3 and +4. Measured with immunoSEQ multiplex PCR; TCRdb has only the in-frame clones, and not every one. Listed here are 10,000 to 13,000 clones without any singletons, the top ten holding 14%. The sample consisted of PBMCs, taken after allogeneic stem cell transplant with posttransplant cyclophosphamide. Source of these receptors: a female patient aged 35 to 55 who received an allogeneic stem cell transplant from a related donor, was CMV-positive, and had no GVHD. Some T cells may arise from the graft donor.

This clone was seen many times. The chain links TRBV5-1 to TRBJ1-2; possible D gene TRBD1, 5 bases. Between the trimmed V and J ends, which lost 5 bases and 8 bases, there was a span of 22 bases. Germline-derived CDR1 and CDR2 are SGHRS and YFSETQ. The CDR3 runs 15 residues. For the CDR3, the DNA is TGCGCCAGCAGGGACCCAAGTCAAGGGGCTGGGGGCTACACCTTC. This codes for CASRDPSQGAGGYTF.

This clone was picked up many times. The rearrangement links TRBV12-5 to TRBJ1-2; 7 positions agree with TRBD1. The CDR3 runs to 13 residues. Germline V CDR1 and CDR2: LGHNT, FRNRAP. Trimming took 5 bases from V and 8 from J; bases not matched to a gene: 8. The CDR3 protein is CASGQDRVAGYTF. CDR3 sequence (DNA): TGTGCTAGTGGTCAAGACAGGGTAGCGGGCTACACCTTC.